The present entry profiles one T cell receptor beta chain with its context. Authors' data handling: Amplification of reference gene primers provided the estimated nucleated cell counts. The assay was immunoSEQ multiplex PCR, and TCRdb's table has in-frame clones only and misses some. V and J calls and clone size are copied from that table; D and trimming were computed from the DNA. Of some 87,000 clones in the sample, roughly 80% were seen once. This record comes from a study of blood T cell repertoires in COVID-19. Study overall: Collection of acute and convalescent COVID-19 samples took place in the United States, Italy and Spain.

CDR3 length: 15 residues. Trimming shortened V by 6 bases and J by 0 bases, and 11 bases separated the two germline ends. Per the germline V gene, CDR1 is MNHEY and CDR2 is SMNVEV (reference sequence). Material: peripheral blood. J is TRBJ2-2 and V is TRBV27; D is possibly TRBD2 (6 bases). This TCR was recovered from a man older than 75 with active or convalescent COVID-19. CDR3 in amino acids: CASRPGTSNTGELFF. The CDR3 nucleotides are TGTGCCAGCAGGCCGGGGACTTCGAACACCGGGGAGCTGTTTTTT.